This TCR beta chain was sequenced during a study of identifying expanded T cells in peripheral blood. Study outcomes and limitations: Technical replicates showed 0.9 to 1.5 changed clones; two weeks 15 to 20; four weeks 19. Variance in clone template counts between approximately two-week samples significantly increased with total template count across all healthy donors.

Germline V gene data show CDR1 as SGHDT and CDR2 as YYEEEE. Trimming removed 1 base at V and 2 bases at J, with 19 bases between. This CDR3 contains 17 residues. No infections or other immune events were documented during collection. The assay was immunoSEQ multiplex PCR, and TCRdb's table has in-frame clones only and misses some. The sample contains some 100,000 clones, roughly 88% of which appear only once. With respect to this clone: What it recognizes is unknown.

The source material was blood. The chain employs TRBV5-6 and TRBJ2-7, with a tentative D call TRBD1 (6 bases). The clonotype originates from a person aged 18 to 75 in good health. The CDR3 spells CASSLLPGQTATYEQYF. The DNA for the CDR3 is TGTGCCAGCAGCTTGCTCCCCGGACAGACGGCCACCTACGAGCAGTACTTC.